This TCR beta chain was sequenced in a study of blood T cell repertoires in COVID-19. Overall study context: The origin of the acute and convalescent COVID-19 samples was the United States, Italy and Spain. PBMCs, B-cell-depleted T cells, or T cells provided the cDNA or gDNA that made up the material.

There are 15 residues in the CDR3. V was pared by 3 bases and J by 3 bases, with 3 bases of the junction left unmatched. CDR1 is SGHRS and CDR2 is YFSETQ in the germline V gene. Under the authors' procedure: Scientists estimated how many nucleated cells there were by amplifying reference gene primers. Some clones are missing from TCRdb's copy, which holds only in-frame ones; the method was immunoSEQ multiplex PCR. The D gene and trimming were derived from the DNA, and the V and J assignments and clone size from that table. The table includes 55,000 to 70,000 clones, less than 90% detected once. The sequenced sample consisted of peripheral blood. This TCR derives from a woman between 65 and 79 years old with active COVID-19. V and J are TRBV5-1 and TRBJ2-3; 11 positions agree with TRBD2. In DNA, the CDR3 is TGCGCCAGCAGCTCGACTAGCGGGAAAACAGATACGCAGTATTTT. It is translated as CASSSTSGKTDTQYF.